Shown below are 11 T cell receptor beta chains from a single sample sequenced in a study of T cells in women clearing cervical HPV infection. Sequenced by immunoSEQ multiplex PCR; TCRdb stores in-frame clones only, minus some. Its clone listing holds fewer than 40,000 clones. The sequencing input was blood buffy coat. The source of these receptors is a woman between 18 and 70 years old with a cervical HPV16 infection that either progressed to CIN3+ or cleared (not recorded which).

The sequenced part of the CDR3 DNA is TGTGCCAGCAGTTTGACAGGGAGTGGAACTGAA. The encoded protein is CASSLTGSGTE. The complete CDR3 protein is CASSLTGSGTEAFF. The rearrangement joins TRBV7-9 to TRBJ1-1; 7 nucleotides match TRBD1. The sequence runs out 3 residues before the end of the CDR3; the remainder is reconstructed from the germline J gene. The CDR3 totals 14 residues. J was trimmed by 5 bases and V by 6 bases; bases with no gene match: 9. The germline CDR1 and CDR2 sequences are SEHNR and FQNEAQ (reference sequence).

Concerning this clone itself: The missing CDR3 end, 3 residues past where the read stops, is filled in from the germline J gene. The chain combines TRBV11-2 with TRBJ2-1; a weak D match, TRBD1 (6 bases). The CDR3 contains 15 residues. CDR1 and CDR2 from the germline V gene are SGHAT and FQNNGV. Trimming stripped 6 bases from V and 1 base from J, with 13 bases between. CDR3 sequence reads: CASSIQGVSYNEQFF. Incomplete CDR3 DNA: TGTGCCAGCAGTATACAGGGAGTGTCCTACAATGAG.

Points on this clone: The read comes to an end 3 residues before the CDR3 does, leaving the germline J gene to fill in the end. The genes are TRBV16 and TRBJ1-1, with no clear D. Trimming pared 3 bases from V and 6 bases from J, leaving 14 bases between. This CDR3 comprises 14 residues. Per the germline V gene, CDR1 is KGHSY and CDR2 is FQNENV. The sequenced part of the CDR3 DNA is TGTGCCAGCAGCCATTCGTCGGGGATCGCTGAA. It is translated as CASSHSSGIAE. The complete CDR3 protein is CASSHSSGIAEAFF.

In the case of this clone: The junction and the germline gene differ at one end; a read error may be behind it. The observed sequence ends 3 residues before the CDR3 terminus, with the missing tail filled in from the germline J gene. The V call is TRBV29-1, the J call TRBJ2-3; TRBD2 aligns across 10 bases. The CDR3 is 17 amino acids. CDR1 is SQVTM, CDR2 ANQGSEA, per germline. The CDR3 loop is CSAEKLLTSGPTDTQYF. Partial CDR3 DNA: TGCAGCGCTGAAAAACTCCTGACTAGCGGGCCCACAGATACG.

In the case of this clone: From the germline J gene comes the end of the CDR3, since the read stops 3 residues before it. The chain joins TRBV20-1 to TRBJ2-3; maybe TRBD1 (6 bases). Germline assignment: CDR1 DFQATT and CDR2 SNEGSKA (reference sequence). There are 15 residues in the CDR3. The germline V and J ends were trimmed by 0 bases and 7 bases, with 17 bases remaining between them. The sequenced CDR3 bases are TGCAGTGCTAGAGATGCCGGACAGTCTCTCAATACG. Translation: CSARDAGQSLNT. The CDR3, in full, reads CSARDAGQSLNTQYF.

Remarks on this clone: The missing CDR3 end, 3 residues past where the read stops, is filled in from the germline J gene. J is TRBJ2-2 and V is TRBV5-1, with D perhaps TRBD2 (5 bases). There are 15 residues in the CDR3. Germline assignment: CDR1 SGHRS and CDR2 YFSETQ. Trimming left V 4 bases short and J 4 bases short, with 14 bases between. The DNA read from the CDR3 is TGCGCCAGCAGCGGAGTGCGGGTGGGCACCGGGGAG. It specifies CASSGVRVGTGE. The full CDR3 is CASSGVRVGTGELFF. Together with reference TRBV5-1 and TRBJ2-2, the CDR3 gives the full variable domain: KAGVTQTPRYLIKTRGQQVTLSCSPISGHRSVSWYQQTPGQGLQFLFEYFSETQRNKGNFPGRFSGRQFSNSRSEMNVSTLELGDSALYLCASSGVRVGTGELFFGEGSRLTVL.

For this clone: The CDR3 end falls 3 residues outside the read, so it is completed with the germline J gene. The chain carries TRBV29-1 and TRBJ2-1; possibly TRBD1 for D (9 bases). CDR3 length equals 14 residues. Germline CDR1 SQVTM, CDR2 ANQGSEA. V lost 7 bases and J 7 bases, leaving 20 bases between the germline ends. The covered CDR3 bases are TGCAGCGCCCGGGGGGGGACAGGGCGTAATGAG. Translation: CSARGGTGRNE. The whole CDR3 sequence reads CSARGGTGRNEQFF.

As concerns this clone: Read sequence stops 3 residues before the CDR3 end, and the germline J gene provides the missing end. J is TRBJ1-1 and V is TRBV7-3; tentatively, D is TRBD1 (5 bases). The CDR3 is 15 residues long. V shed 6 bases and J shed 2 bases, with 16 bases lying between them. Germline CDR1 is SGHTA and CDR2 is FQGTGA. CDR3 bases read: TGTGCCAGCAGGAGTCAGGGAACGGGAAACACTGAA. This codes for CASRSQGTGNTE. The full CDR3 protein is CASRSQGTGNTEAFF.

In regard to this clone: With the read ending 3 residues before the CDR3 end, the germline J gene is used to fill in that end. The chain combines TRBV5-1 with TRBJ1-2; D possibly corresponds to TRBD1 (6 bases). Germline CDR1 reads SGHRS; CDR2 reads YFSETQ. The CDR3 loop spans 14 amino acids. The chain's CDR3 is CASSDPQGGVDYTF. The CDR3 bases that were read are TGCGCCAGCAGCGATCCACAGGGTGGGGTTGAC.

With regard to this clone: With the read ending 3 residues before the CDR3 end, the germline J gene is used to fill in that end. The chain links TRBV10-3 to TRBJ2-5, with D maybe TRBD2 (6 bases). This CDR3 comprises 12 residues. With 4 bases removed from V and 4 bases from J, the gap between germline ends came to 7 bases. Looked up from germline, CDR1 is ENHRY and CDR2 is SYGVKD. CDR3 loop: CAISVGGETQYF. CDR3 bases read: TGTGCCATCAGTGTGGGGGGAGAGACC.

Comment on this clone: The read gets to within 3 residues of the CDR3 end, and the germline J gene fills in the rest. This chain joins TRBV7-9 and TRBJ1-2, with D uncertain. The ends were cut back, 1 base at V and 3 bases at J, with 12 bases in the middle. The CDR3 spans 15 residues. Germline-derived CDR1 and CDR2 are SEHNR and FQNEAQ (reference sequence). CDR3 bases read: TGTGCCAGCAGCTTAGTGAAGGGCGCCTACTATGGC. Translation gives CASSLVKGAYYG. The full CDR3 is CASSLVKGAYYGYTF.